Only a few counts were recorded for the clone carrying this TCR beta chain. Its target is not known. The germline CDR1 and CDR2 sequences are DFQATT and SNEGSKA (reference sequence). The germline V and J ends were trimmed by 4 bases and 5 bases, with 7 bases remaining between them. This CDR3 comprises 11 residues. TCR cDNA was made by 5'RACE template switching, adding a universal primer site and UMIs. TCRdb fed the 5' RACE reads into MiXCR, producing one record per CDR3 protein. The data show hundreds of thousands of distinct CDR3 sequences, 20% to 25% seen once. This sample stems from a study of T cells after yellow fever vaccination. Study-wide context: The fractions with low cell numbers were processed using SMART-Seq v4 Ultra Low Input. Regarding the study as a whole: Repertoires sorted by FACS could include abundant clonotypes that are contaminants from the bulk population.

V gene TRBV20-1 combines with J gene TRBJ2-3; D is uncertain. The sample in question was PBMCs, obtained 21 days after the first yellow fever vaccination. This sequence originates from a man aged 18 to 29 who received the YFV17D yellow fever vaccine. CDR3 DNA: TGCAGTGCTAAACTGGGAGATACGCAGTATTTT. Its translation is CSAKLGDTQYF.